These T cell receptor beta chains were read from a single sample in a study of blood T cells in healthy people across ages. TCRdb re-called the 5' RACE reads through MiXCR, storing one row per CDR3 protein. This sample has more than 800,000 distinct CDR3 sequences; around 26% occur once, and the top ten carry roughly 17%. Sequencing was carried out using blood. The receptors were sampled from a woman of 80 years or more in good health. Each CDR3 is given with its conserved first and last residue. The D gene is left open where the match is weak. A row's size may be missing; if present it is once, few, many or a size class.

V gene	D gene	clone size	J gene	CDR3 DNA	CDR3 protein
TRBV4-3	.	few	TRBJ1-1	TGCGCCAGCAGCCAAGATTGGGGGGGGGACACTGAAGCTTTCTTT	CASSQDWGGDTEAFF
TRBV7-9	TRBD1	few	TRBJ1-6	TGTGCCAGCAGCTTGCTGGACAGGTCTAATTCACCCCTCCACTTT	CASSLLDRSNSPLHF
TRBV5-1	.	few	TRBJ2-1	TGCGCCAGCAGCTTGACTACAGGGAAAAGCTCCTACAATGAGCAGTTCTTC	CASSLTTGKSSYNEQFF
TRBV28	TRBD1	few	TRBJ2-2	TGTGCCAGTCAGACTTCGGGACAGGGCTATCAGGGGCTGTTTTTT	CASQTSGQGYQGLFF
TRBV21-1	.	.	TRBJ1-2	TGTGCCAGCAGCAAAGGATCGACAGTACATGGCTACACCTTC	CASSKGSTVHGYTF
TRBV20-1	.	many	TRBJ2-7	TGCAGTGCTAGGGGGACCAGCTACGAGCAGTACTTC	CSARGTSYEQYF
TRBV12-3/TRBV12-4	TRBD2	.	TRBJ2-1	TGTGCCAGCACCCGGACTAGCGGGAGGTATGAGCAGTTCTTC	CASTRTSGRYEQFF
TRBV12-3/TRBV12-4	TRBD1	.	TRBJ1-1	TGTGCCAGCAGTCCTCCCAGGGGGTGGACCACTGAAGCTTTCTTT	CASSPPRGWTTEAFF
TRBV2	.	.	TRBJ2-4	TGTGCCAGCAGTGTGTACAGGATGGGGAAAAACATTCAGTACTTC	CASSVYRMGKNIQYF
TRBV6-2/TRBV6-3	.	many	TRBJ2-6	TGTGCCAGCACCACCTTTGGGGCCAACGTCCTGACTTTC	CASTTFGANVLTF
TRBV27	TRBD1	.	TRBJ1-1	TGTGCCAGCAGTGCAAGATGGACAGGGGGGAGGACTGAAGCTTTCTTT	CASSARWTGGRTEAFF
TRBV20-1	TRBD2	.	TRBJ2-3	TGCAGTGCTACTAGCGGGAGGGCCACAGATACGCAGTATTTT	CSATSGRATDTQYF
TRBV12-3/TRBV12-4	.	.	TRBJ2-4	TGTGCCAGCAGGGATAGAAATGGGGCCATTCGGTACTTC	CASRDRNGAIRYF
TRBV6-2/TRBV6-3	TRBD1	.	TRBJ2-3	TGTGCCAGCAGTGTCCGGGACAGCACGCAGTATTTT	CASSVRDSTQYF
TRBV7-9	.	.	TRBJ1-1	TGTGCCAGCAGCTTAGCGGGTGGAGGGACGAACACTGAAGCTTTCTTT	CASSLAGGGTNTEAFF
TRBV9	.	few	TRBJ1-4	TGTGCCAGCAGCGTAGGCACAGTAGGAGAAAAACTGTTTTTT	CASSVGTVGEKLFF
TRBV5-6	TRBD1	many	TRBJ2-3	TGTGCCAGCAGCTCGGTAAAAGGGACAGAGAGCCGCACAGATACGCAGTATTTT	CASSSVKGTESRTDTQYF
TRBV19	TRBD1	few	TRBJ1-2	TGTGCCAGTAGTCCGGGGGGGACAGGGCGTCGTGGCTACACCTTC	CASSPGGTGRRGYTF
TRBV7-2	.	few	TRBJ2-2	TGTGCCAGCAGATTCAATGGACCCATCACCGGGGAGCTGTTTTTT	CASRFNGPITGELFF
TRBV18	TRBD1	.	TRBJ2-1	TGTGCCAGCTCCCCGGGACAGGGTACCGGTGGGCAGTTCTTC	CASSPGQGTGGQFF
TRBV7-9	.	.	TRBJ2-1	TGTGCCAGCAACTCCCGATGGACGGAGACCTACAATGAGCAGTTCTTC	CASNSRWTETYNEQFF
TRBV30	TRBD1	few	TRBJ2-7	TGTGCCTGGAGTCCGGGACAGGGGTGGAACGAGCAGTACTTC	CAWSPGQGWNEQYF
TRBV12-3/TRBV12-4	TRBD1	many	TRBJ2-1	TGTGCCAGCAACTTCGACAGGGATGGTGAGCAGTTCTTC	CASNFDRDGEQFF
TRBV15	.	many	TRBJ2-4	TGTGCCACCAGCAGAGTAGGCAGTTCTCGTTGGCAGTACTTC	CATSRVGSSRWQYF
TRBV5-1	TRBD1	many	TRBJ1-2	TGCGCCAGCAGCTGGGCAGGGGGCGATGGCTACACCTTC	CASSWAGGDGYTF
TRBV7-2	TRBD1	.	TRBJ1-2	TGTGCCAGCAGCTTGGTCAGGGGGCACGTTAACTATGGCTACACCTTC	CASSLVRGHVNYGYTF
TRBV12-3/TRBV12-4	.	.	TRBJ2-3	TGTGCCAGCAGTTTAGGCGCTGGGGTGGGTTCTTCGAACACAGATGCGCAGTATTTT	CASSLGAGVGSSNTDAQYF
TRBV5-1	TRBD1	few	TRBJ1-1	TGCGCCAGCAGTCGGTGGACAGGGGTGGAGGCTGAAGCTTTCTTT	CASSRWTGVEAEAFF
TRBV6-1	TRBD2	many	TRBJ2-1	TGTGCCAGCAGTGCGACTAGCGGGGGGGCGTCGGGCTACAATGAGCAGTTCTTC	CASSATSGGASGYNEQFF
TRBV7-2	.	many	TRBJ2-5	TGTGCCAGCGGGGCCGGCCAAGAGACCCAGTACTTC	CASGAGQETQYF
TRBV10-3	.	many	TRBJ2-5	TGTGCCATCAGAGGGGGGCCCCCTGGAACCCAGTACTTC	CAIRGGPPGTQYF